The clone carrying this T cell receptor beta chain was seen a few times. The antigen is unknown. These data belong to a study of human T cells and chemical hapten exposure. General study results and limits: The study found that DPC sensitization did not change TCRs above 1 in 1000 frequency.

This CDR3 spans 8 amino acids. The V and J ends lost 10 bases and 12 bases respectively, with 7 bases between them. CDR1 is SGHAT, CDR2 FQNNGV, per germline. Specified time point: patch test 1, 2 weeks after DPC sensitization. Indicated treatment: therapeutic diphenylcyclopropenone sensitization with weekly scalp DPC. TCRdb independently ran MiXCR on the RACE reads; one entry per CDR3 protein. The sample lists tens of thousands of distinct CDR3 sequences, about 9.1% occurring once. This specimen was whole blood, taken in connection with sensitization to the hapten diphenylcyclopropenone (DPC). The genes are TRBV11-2 and TRBJ2-1; D is unclear. The receptor was isolated from a woman in her forties with alopecia areata. Some clones in this sample may be carry-over from other donors' samples. The CDR3 DNA is TGTGCCACCACACCGCAGTTCTTC. This gives the protein CATTPQFF.